The entry below describes one T cell receptor (beta chain). Sequencing used immunoSEQ multiplex PCR; TCRdb keeps in-frame clones, though not all of them. The sample includes under 100,000 clones, roughly 90% of them seen just once. The data originate from a study of OX40 agonist ivuxolimab in advanced cancers. The sequences come from CD4+ or CD8+ T cells sorted from blood, collected in a trial of the OX40 agonist ivuxolimab. This sequence originates from an adult with an advanced solid tumor such as melanoma, head and neck, liver or kidney cancer.

DNA of the CDR3: TGTGCCAGTAGCCGCACAGGACCCCTTAACTATGGCTACACCTTC. Protein: CASSRTGPLNYGYTF. J is TRBJ1-2 and V is TRBV19; perhaps TRBD1 as D (5 bases). Germline lookup yields CDR1 LNHDA and CDR2 SQIVND (reference sequence). This CDR3 contains 15 residues. V lost 6 bases, J lost 1 base, and 15 bases lay in between.